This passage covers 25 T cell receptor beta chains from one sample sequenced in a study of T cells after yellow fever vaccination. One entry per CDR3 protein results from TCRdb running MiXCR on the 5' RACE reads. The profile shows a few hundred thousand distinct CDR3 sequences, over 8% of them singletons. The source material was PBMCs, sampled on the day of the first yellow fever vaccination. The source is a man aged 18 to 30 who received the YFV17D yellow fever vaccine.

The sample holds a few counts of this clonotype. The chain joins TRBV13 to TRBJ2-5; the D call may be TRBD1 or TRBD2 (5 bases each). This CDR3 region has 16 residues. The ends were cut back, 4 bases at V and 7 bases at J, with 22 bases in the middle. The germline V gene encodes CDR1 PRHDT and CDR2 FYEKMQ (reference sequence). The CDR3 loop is CASSSRGDVTAWTQYF. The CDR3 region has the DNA TGTGCCAGCAGCTCGAGGGGCGATGTCACAGCTTGGACCCAGTACTTC.

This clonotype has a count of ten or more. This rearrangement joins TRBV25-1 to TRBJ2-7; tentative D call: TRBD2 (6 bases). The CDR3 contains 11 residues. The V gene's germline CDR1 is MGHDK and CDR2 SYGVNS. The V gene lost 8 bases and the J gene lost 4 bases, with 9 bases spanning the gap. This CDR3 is CASLAGYEQYF. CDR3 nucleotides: TGTGCCAGCCTGGCGGGGTACGAGCAGTACTTC.

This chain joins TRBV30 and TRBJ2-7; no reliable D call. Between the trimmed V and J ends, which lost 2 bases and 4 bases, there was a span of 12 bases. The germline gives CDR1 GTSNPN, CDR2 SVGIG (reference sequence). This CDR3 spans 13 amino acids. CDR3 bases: TGTGCCTGGAGTAACACATACTTGTACGAGCAGTACTTC. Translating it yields CAWSNTYLYEQYF.

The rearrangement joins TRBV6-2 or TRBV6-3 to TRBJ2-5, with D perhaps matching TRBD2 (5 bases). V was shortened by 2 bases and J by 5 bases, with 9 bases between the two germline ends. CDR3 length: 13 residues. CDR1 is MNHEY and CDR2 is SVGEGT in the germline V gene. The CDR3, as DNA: TGTGCCAGCAGTTACGAGCGAGGGGAGACCCAGTACTTC. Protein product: CASSYERGETQYF.

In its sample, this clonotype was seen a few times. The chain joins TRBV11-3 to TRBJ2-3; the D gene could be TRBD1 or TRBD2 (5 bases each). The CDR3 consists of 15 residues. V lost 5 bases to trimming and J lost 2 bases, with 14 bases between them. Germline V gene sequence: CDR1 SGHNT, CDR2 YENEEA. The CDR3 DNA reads TGTGCCAGCAGCCAGGAAGGGACCCACACAGATACGCAGTATTTT. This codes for CASSQEGTHTDTQYF.

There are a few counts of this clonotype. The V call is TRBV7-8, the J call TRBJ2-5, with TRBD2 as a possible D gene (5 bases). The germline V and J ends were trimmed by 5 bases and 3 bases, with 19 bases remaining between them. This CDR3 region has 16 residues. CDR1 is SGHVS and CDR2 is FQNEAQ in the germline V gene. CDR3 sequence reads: CASSQDRVASEETQYF. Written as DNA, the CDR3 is TGTGCCAGCAGCCAAGATCGGGTAGCGTCAGAAGAGACCCAGTACTTC.

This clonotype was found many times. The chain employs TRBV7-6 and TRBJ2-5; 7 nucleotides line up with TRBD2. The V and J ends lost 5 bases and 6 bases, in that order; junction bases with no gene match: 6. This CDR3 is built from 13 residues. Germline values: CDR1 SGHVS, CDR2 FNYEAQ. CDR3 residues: CASSNPGLKTQYF. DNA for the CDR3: TGTGCCAGCAGCAACCCGGGACTAAAGACCCAGTACTTC.

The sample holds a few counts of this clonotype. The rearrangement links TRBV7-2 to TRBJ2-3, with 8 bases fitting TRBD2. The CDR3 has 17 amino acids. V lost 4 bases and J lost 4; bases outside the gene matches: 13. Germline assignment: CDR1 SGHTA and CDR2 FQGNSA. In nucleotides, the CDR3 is TGTGCCAGCAGCTCCCTCCATCGGGGGGGGCTGCCAGATACGCAGTATTTT. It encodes CASSSLHRGGLPDTQYF.

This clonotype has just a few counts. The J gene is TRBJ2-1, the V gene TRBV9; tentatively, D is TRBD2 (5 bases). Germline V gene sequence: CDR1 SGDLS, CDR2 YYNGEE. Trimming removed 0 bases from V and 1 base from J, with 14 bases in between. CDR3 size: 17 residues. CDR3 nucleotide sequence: TGTGCCAGCAGCGTAGACGGCCGTCTAGCATCCTACAATGAGCAGTTCTTC. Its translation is CASSVDGRLASYNEQFF.

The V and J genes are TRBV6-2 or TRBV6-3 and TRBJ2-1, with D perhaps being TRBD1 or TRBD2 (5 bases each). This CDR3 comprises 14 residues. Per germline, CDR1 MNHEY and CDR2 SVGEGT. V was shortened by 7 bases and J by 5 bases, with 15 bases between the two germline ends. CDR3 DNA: TGTGCCAGCACTAGACCGGGGCTACACAATGAGCAGTTCTTC. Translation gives CASTRPGLHNEQFF.

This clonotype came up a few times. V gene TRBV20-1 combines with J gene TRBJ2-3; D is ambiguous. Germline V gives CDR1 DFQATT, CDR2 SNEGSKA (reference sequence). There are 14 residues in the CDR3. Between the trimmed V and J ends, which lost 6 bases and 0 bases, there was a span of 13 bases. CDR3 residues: CSAPPKSSTDTQYF. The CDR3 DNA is TGCAGTGCACCCCCGAAGAGCAGCACAGATACGCAGTATTTT.

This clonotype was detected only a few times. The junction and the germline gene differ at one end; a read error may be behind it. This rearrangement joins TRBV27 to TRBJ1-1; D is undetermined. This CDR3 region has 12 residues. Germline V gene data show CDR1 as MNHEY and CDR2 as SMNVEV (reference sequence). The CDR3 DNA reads TGTGCCAGCAAAATCTTCGGGCCTGAGGCTTTCTTT. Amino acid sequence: CASKIFGPEAFF.

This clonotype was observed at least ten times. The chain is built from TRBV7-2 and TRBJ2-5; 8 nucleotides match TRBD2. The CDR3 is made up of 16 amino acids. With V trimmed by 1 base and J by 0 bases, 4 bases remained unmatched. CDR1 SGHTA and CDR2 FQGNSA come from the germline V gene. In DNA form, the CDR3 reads TGTGCCAGCAGCTTAGTTAGCGGGGAGTACCAAGAGACCCAGTACTTC. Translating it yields CASSLVSGEYQETQYF.

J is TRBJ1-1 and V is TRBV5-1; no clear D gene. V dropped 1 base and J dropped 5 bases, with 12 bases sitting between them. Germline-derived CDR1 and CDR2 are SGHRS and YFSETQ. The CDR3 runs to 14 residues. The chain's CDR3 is CASSLSTSLTEAFF. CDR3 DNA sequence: TGCGCCAGCAGCTTGTCCACAAGCCTGACTGAAGCTTTCTTT.

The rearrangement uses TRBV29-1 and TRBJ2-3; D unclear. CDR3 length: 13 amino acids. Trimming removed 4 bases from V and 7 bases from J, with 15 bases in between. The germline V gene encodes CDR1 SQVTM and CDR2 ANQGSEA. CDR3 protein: CSVGATVGNTQYF. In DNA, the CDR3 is TGCAGCGTTGGGGCCACAGTTGGCAATACGCAGTATTTT.

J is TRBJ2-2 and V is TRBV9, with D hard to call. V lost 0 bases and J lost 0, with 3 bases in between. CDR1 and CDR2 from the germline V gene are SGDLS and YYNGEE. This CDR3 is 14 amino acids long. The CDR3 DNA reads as TGTGCCAGCAGCGTAGCGGCGAACACCGGGGAGCTGTTTTTT. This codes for CASSVAANTGELFF. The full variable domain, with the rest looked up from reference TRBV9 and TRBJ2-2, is DSGVTQTPKHLITATGQRVTLRCSPRSGDLSVYWYQQSLDQGLQFLIQYYNGEERAKGNILERFSAQQFPDLHSELNLSSLELGDSALYFCASSVAANTGELFFGEGSRLTVL.

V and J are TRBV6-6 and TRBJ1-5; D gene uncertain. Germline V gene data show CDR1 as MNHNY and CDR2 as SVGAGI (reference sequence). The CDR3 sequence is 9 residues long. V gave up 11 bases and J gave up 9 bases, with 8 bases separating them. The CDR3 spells CAPSRPQHF. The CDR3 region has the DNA TGTGCCCCCTCCCGGCCCCAGCATTTT.

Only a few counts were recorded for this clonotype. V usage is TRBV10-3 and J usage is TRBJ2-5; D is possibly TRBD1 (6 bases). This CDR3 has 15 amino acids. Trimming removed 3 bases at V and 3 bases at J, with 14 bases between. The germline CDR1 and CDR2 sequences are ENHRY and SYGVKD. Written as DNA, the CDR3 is TGTGCCATCAGTGACCGAGGACAGACAGAAGAGACCCAGTACTTC. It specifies CAISDRGQTEETQYF.

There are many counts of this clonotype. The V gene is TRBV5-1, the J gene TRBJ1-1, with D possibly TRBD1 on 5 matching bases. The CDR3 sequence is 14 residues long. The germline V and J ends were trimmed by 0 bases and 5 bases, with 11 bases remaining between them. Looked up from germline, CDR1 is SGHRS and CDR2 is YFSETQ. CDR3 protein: CASSLAGVRTEAFF. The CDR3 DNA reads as TGCGCCAGCAGCTTGGCGGGGGTAAGGACTGAAGCTTTCTTT.

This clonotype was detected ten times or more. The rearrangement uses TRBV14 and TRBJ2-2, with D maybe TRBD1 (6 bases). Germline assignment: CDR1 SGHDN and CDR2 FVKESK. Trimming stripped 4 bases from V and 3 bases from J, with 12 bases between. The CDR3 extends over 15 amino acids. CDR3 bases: TGTGCCAGCAGCCCCTACAGGGATCACACCGGGGAGCTGTTTTTT. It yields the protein CASSPYRDHTGELFF.

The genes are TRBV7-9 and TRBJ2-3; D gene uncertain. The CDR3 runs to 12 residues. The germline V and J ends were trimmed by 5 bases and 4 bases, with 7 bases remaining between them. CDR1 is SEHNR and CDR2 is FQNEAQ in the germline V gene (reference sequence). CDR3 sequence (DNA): TGTGCCAGCAGCGGGAACCCAGATACGCAGTATTTT. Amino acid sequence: CASSGNPDTQYF.

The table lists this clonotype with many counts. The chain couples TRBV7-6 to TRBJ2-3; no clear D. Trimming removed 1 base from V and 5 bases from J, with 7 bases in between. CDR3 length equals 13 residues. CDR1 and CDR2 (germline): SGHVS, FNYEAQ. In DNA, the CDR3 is TGTGCCAGCAGCTTAGGCCGTCTAGATACGCAGTATTTT. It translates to CASSLGRLDTQYF.

Here the CDR3 DNA reads TGTGCCAGCTCACCTTTGTCTTCCCGGGTGATGAACACTGAAGCTTTCTTT. This sequence encodes CASSPLSSRVMNTEAFF. V usage is TRBV18 and J usage is TRBJ1-1; D remains ambiguous. V lost 3 bases and J lost 0, with 17 bases in between. CDR3 length: 17 amino acids. Per germline, CDR1 KGHSH and CDR2 LQKENI.

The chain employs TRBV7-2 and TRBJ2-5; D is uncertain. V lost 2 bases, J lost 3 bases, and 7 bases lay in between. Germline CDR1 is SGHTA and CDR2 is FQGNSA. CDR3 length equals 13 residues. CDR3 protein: CASSLYSKETQYF. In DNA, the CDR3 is TGTGCCAGCAGCTTATACAGTAAAGAGACCCAGTACTTC.

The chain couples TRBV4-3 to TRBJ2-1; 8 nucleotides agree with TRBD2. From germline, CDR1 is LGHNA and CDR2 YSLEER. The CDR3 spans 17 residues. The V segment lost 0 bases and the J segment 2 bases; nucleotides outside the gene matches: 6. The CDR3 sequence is CASSQDRSGGPYNEQFF. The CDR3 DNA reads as TGCGCCAGCAGCCAAGATCGAAGCGGGGGCCCCTACAATGAGCAGTTCTTC.